Reported below is one T cell receptor beta chain. The CDR3 extends over 13 amino acids. Between the trimmed V and J ends, which lost 2 bases and 7 bases, there was a span of 12 bases. The germline V gene encodes CDR1 MNHNY and CDR2 SVGAGI (reference sequence). This record belongs to a study of blood T cell repertoires in COVID-19. Study as a whole: From the United States, Italy and Spain came samples of acute and convalescent COVID-19. T cells, B-cell-depleted T cells, or PBMCs provided the cDNA or gDNA that served as material.

Authors' analysis steps: Nucleated cell number was recorded as an estimate derived from reference gene primer amplification. Only in-frame clones appear in the TCRdb table, and some are missing; sequencing was by immunoSEQ multiplex PCR. The V and J calls and clone size are taken from that table; D and trimming were inferred from the DNA. The sample yields roughly 280,000 clones, roughly 89% seen once. The receptor was isolated from a man aged 45 to 65 with acute or convalescent COVID-19. The sequencing input was peripheral blood. This chain links TRBV6-6 with TRBJ2-7; D is perhaps TRBD2 (7 bases). In nucleotides, the CDR3 is TGTGCCAGCAGTTACCGGGGGGCGGGGGAGCAGTACTTC. This encodes CASSYRGAGEQYF.